This TCR beta chain appears in the sequencing data of a study of blood T cells in healthy people across ages. In the study overall: Capture by template switching was about one barcoded beta molecule per two T cells. Whole-study findings and limits: Roughly linear age-related decline in beta diversity appeared, significant by age 40.

Sample-barcoded 5' priming and a J-beta primer mix drove a second PCR of 7 to 11 cycles. A template-switch adaptor with 12 random nucleotides tagged each cDNA molecule. A single record per CDR3 protein comes from TCRdb applying MiXCR to the 5' RACE reads. The data hold 720,000 or so distinct CDR3 sequences, with over 40% observed a single time. Extraction yielded at least 5 micrograms of total RNA per sample. About this clonotype: The antigen remains undetermined.

The CDR3 runs to 17 residues. Looked up from germline, CDR1 is LGHNA and CDR2 is YNFKEQ. V lost 2 bases and J 1 base, leaving 17 bases between the germline ends. The sample was blood. This rearrangement joins TRBV4-2 to TRBJ1-1; D may be TRBD1 (6 bases). The source of this sequence is a man older than 75 in good health. The CDR3 spells CASSQFLGGNGNTEAFF. The CDR3 coding sequence is TGTGCCAGCAGCCAATTTCTAGGGGGGAATGGGAACACTGAAGCTTTCTTT.